This T cell receptor (beta chain) was found in a study of cytomegalovirus exposure and HLA in healthy donors. General study results and limits: Overall, around 160 TCR beta chains were annotated as cytomegalovirus-associated. Later work found most CMV-associated TCR beta chains apparently HLA-restricted. TCR beta V- and J-gene trimming was later associated with a missense DCLRE1C variant.

Vbeta (60) and Jbeta (13) primers were used in the PCR. Repertoires were generated with immunoSEQ multiplex PCR, while TCRdb's copy carries only in-frame clones and drops some. Of about 120,000 clones in the sample, 74% were seen once. With regard to this clone: What it binds is not known.

V gave up 4 bases and J gave up 0 bases, with 14 bases separating them. The CDR3 has 15 residues. CDR1 SGHNT and CDR2 YYREEE come from the germline V gene (reference sequence). This clonotype was sampled from a woman between 50 and 59 years old in good health and CMV-seropositive. The chain links TRBV5-4 to TRBJ2-7; TRBD2 might be the D (7 bases). Sequencing was carried out using PBMCs. The chain's CDR3 is CASSGEGGNSYEQYF. In nucleotides, the CDR3 is TGTGCCAGCAGCGGGGAGGGGGGGAACTCCTACGAGCAGTACTTC.